The clone carrying this T cell receptor beta chain has just a few counts. Individuals drawn from around 25 US areas were roughly 18 to 95 years old. Participant-reported clinical history was the basis for cohort assignment. Measured with immunoSEQ multiplex PCR; TCRdb has only the in-frame clones, and not every one. The table includes 200,000 to 300,000 clones, around 88% detected once. This entry is derived from a study of blood T cell repertoires in COVID-19. At the level of the study: PBMCs, B-cell-depleted T cells, or T cells provided the cDNA or gDNA that made up the material.

The CDR3 is 14 amino acids. Germline CDR1 is MGHDK and CDR2 is SYGVNS. The ends were cut back, 3 bases at V and 7 bases at J, with 12 bases in the middle. The sequenced sample consisted of PBMCs or T cells enriched from blood (not recorded which). This clonotype was sampled from a woman aged 40 to 55 with acute COVID-19. This sequence joins TRBV25-1 and TRBJ2-2, with D maybe TRBD1 (5 bases). For the CDR3, the DNA is TGTGCCAGCAGTGATCGTTCGCAGGGCGGGGAGCTGTTTTTT. Encoded protein: CASSDRSQGGELFF.